This T cell receptor (beta chain) is from a study of cytomegalovirus exposure and HLA in healthy donors. Findings of the study overall: Most TCR sequences were seen very rarely across donors, but some public TCRs occurred in many. Researchers reported that a few CMV-associated chains were confirmed in vitro as CMV antigen-specific.

This table comes from immunoSEQ multiplex PCR, and its TCRdb copy is limited to in-frame clones, with some not included. This table holds under 200,000 clones, roughly 89% found once. The CDR3 is made up of 17 amino acids. Germline V gene data show CDR1 as SGDLS and CDR2 as YYNGEE. Trimming took 0 bases from V and 4 from J; bases not matched to a gene: 7. Comments on this clone: Antigen unknown.

Sequencing was carried out using PBMCs. The rearrangement uses TRBV9 and TRBJ2-5; TRBD1 agrees at 12 bases. The origin of this receptor is a man aged 18 to 29 in good health and CMV-seropositive. The chain's CDR3 is CASSVGWGQGAGETQYF. The CDR3 nucleotides are TGTGCCAGCAGCGTAGGGTGGGGACAGGGGGCCGGAGAGACCCAGTACTTC.